The 10 T cell receptor beta chains given below trace back to one sample, sequenced in a study of tumor-infiltrating lymphocytes in oesophageal squamous cell carcinoma. A single record per CDR3 protein comes from TCRdb applying MiXCR to the PCR reads. The sample lists nearly 20,000 distinct CDR3 sequences, around 41% occurring once. The sequenced sample was esophageal tumor tissue. The origin of the receptors is a male donor with esophageal squamous cell carcinoma.

The chain carries TRBV7-2 and TRBJ2-3, with TRBD1 matching 9 bases. With the DNA end fitting TRBJ2-7 better, the J assignment may be wrong. The V gene's germline CDR1 is SGHTA and CDR2 FQGNSA. This CDR3 is 17 amino acids long. This chain's CDR3 is CASSLEPGTGFSYEQYF. The CDR3 DNA is TGTGCCAGCAGCTTAGAACCGGGGACAGGGTTCTCCTACGAGCAGTACTTC.

In this sample, this clonotype turned up many times. This chain's CDR3 is CASSETHSGGYTF. CDR3 nucleotides: TGTGCCAGCAGTGAGACCCATAGTGGTGGCTACACCTTC. The V gene is TRBV2, the J gene TRBJ1-2; D call uncertain. The V gene lost 3 bases and the J gene lost 7 bases, with 12 bases spanning the gap. The CDR3 sequence is 13 residues long. Per the germline V gene, CDR1 is SNHLY and CDR2 is FYNNEI.

This clonotype occurred once. The chain is built from TRBV5-1 and TRBJ2-3; tentatively, D is TRBD1 (5 bases). The tail of the sequence fits TRBJ1-1 better, so the J call may be wrong. Germline CDR1 and CDR2: SGHRS and YFSETQ. The CDR3 contains 14 residues. The CDR3 here is CASSPQGPNTEAFF. CDR3 bases: TGCGCCAGCAGCCCGCAGGGTCCGAACACTGAAGCTTTCTTT.

V gene TRBV7-3 combines with J gene TRBJ2-1; D gene ambiguous. The end of the DNA aligns better with TRBJ2-7, so the J call may be wrong. Germline V CDR1 and CDR2: SGHTA, FQGTGA. CDR3 length equals 13 residues. CDR3 amino acids: CASSLRPTYEQYF. The DNA for the CDR3 is TGTGCCAGCAGCTTAAGACCAACCTACGAGCAGTACTTC.

In its sample, this clonotype was seen once. The V gene is TRBV7-2, the J gene TRBJ2-1; D is possibly TRBD2 (6 bases). Trimming left V 1 base short and J 7 bases short, with 8 bases between. CDR3 length: 13 residues. Germline values: CDR1 SGHTA, CDR2 FQGNSA. CDR3: CASSLVRGNEQFF. Written as DNA, the CDR3 is TGTGCCAGCAGCTTAGTTCGGGGGAATGAGCAGTTCTTC.

The rearrangement links TRBV7-8 to TRBJ2-7; 12 bases are shared with TRBD2. The J call is doubtful: the DNA matches TRBJ2-1 better. CDR1 and CDR2 from the germline V gene are SGHVS and FQNEAQ. The CDR3 has 16 residues. CDR3 nucleotides: TGTGCCAGCAGCTGGCTAGCGGGAGGGCCTCTGAATGAGCAGTTCTTC. It yields the protein CASSWLAGGPLNEQFF.

The chain employs TRBV9 and TRBJ2-7; weak D call: TRBD2 (6 bases). There are 15 residues in the CDR3. Germline V gene sequence: CDR1 SGDLS, CDR2 YYNGEE. V was cut by 3 bases and J by 2 bases, with 15 bases left in between. The CDR3 DNA reads as TGTGCCAGCAGCGCTTCCGGGACTCCCACCTACGAGCAGTACTTC. Residues: CASSASGTPTYEQYF.

This clonotype has at least ten counts. One base away lies a much larger clone, so this may be a sequencing read error. V usage is TRBV5-6 and J usage is TRBJ2-7; no definite D call. In germline, CDR1 is SGHDT, CDR2 YYEEEE. This CDR3 contains 11 residues. V lost 0 bases and J 7 bases, leaving 5 bases between the germline ends. CDR3 DNA: TGTGCCAGCAGCTTGGCGTATGAGCAGTACTTC. Its protein product is CASSLAYEQYF.

This clonotype was seen many times. V and J are TRBV5-1 and TRBJ1-2; the match to TRBD1 covers 7 bases. Germline CDR1 reads SGHRS; CDR2 reads YFSETQ. Trimming took 0 bases from V and 4 from J; bases not matched to a gene: 3. The CDR3 covers 14 residues. The CDR3 loop reads CASSLDRGGYGYTF. The CDR3 DNA reads TGCGCCAGCAGCTTGGACAGGGGAGGCTATGGCTACACCTTC.

As for this clonotype: The conserved final phenylalanine or tryptophan is absent from the CDR3, which likely points to a read error. The DNA is left out, because the CDR3 cannot be placed on it with certainty; the CDR3 is given as TCRdb lists it. V and J are TRBV7-8 and TRBJ2-6; the table names TRBD2, a call not compared with the DNA. Germline V gene lookup returns CDR1 SGHVS and CDR2 FQNEAQ. The CDR3 totals 20 residues, both ends included. CDR3 sequence: CASSLALSGGALRNIQYFGA.